This paragraph reports one T cell receptor (beta chain). The target antigen is unknown. This sample was included in a study of cytomegalovirus exposure and HLA in healthy donors. Background on the study: A data release that came early held approximately 85 million unique TCRs from HLA-typed donors. Broader study findings: By HLA locus, TCR association rates varied in a later analysis, with DRB1 showing the most and HLA-C the fewest. Three CMV-associated chains proved CMV antigen-specific in vitro. Later analysis indicated greater clonal expansion among HLA-associated TCR beta chains than among equally common other chains.

Germline V gene lookup returns CDR1 SGHTA and CDR2 FQGNSA. CDR3 size: 13 residues. Trimming shortened V by 2 bases and J by 2 bases, and 6 bases separated the two germline ends. Vbeta (60) and Jbeta (13) primers were used in the PCR. Sequenced by immunoSEQ multiplex PCR; TCRdb stores in-frame clones only, minus some. The sample's table shows about 47,000 clones. The chain has TRBV7-2 and TRBJ1-1, with unresolved D. This TCR derives from a male donor in good health and CMV-seronegative. The sample was PBMCs. CDR3 sequence (DNA): TGTGCCAGCAGCTTATCCGTTAACACTGAAGCTTTCTTT. Translation gives CASSLSVNTEAFF.